This entry features one T cell receptor beta chain sequence. Only in-frame clones appear in the TCRdb table, and some are missing; sequencing was by immunoSEQ multiplex PCR. The table includes a few hundred thousand clones, about 86% detected once. The data were taken from a study of blood T cell repertoires in COVID-19. The TCR originated in a woman between 45 and 65 years old with COVID-19, enrolled during active disease. The sequencing input was peripheral blood.

CDR3 loop: CASSPEGDEQYF. In DNA, the CDR3 is TGCGCCAGCAGCCCCGAGGGGGACGAGCAGTACTTC. The gene calls are TRBV5-1 and TRBJ2-7, with D perhaps matching TRBD1 (6 bases). Between the trimmed V and J ends, which lost 4 bases and 5 bases, there was a span of 10 bases. From germline, CDR1 is SGHRS and CDR2 YFSETQ. The CDR3 sequence is 12 residues long.